This entry lists 11 T cell receptor beta chains sequenced from one sample in a study of T-cell memory formation after mild COVID-19. TCRdb passed the 5' RACE reads through MiXCR, listing each CDR3 protein once. The sample has approximately 7,400 distinct CDR3 sequences, approximately 33% seen once. Sample: PBMCs or a T cell subset sorted from them (not recorded which). These receptors all come from an adult woman who had mild COVID-19 (a few samples of this study predate the infection). Cell type and time point are not known.

This clonotype is judged medium-sized. V usage is TRBV15 and J usage is TRBJ1-1; D might be TRBD1 (5 bases). Trimming cost V 3 bases and J 7 bases, with 18 bases left between them. Germline V CDR1 and CDR2: LNHNV, YYDKDF (reference sequence). CDR3 length: 15 amino acids. The CDR3 loop is CATSRETPRDREAFF. DNA for the CDR3: TGTGCCACCAGCAGGGAAACCCCCAGGGATCGTGAAGCTTTCTTT.

This clonotype was counted many times. The J gene is TRBJ2-5, the V gene TRBV19; D not certain. Germline V lookup: CDR1 LNHDA, CDR2 SQIVND (reference sequence). V was trimmed by 5 bases and J by 4 bases, leaving 14 bases between them. The CDR3 has 14 amino acids. The CDR3 DNA reads as TGTGCCAGTAGTCTCGGCGGCCTCGGAGAGACCCAGTACTTC. This codes for CASSLGGLGETQYF.

This clonotype occurred many times. V and J are TRBV25-1 and TRBJ2-2, with D unresolved. Trimming shortened V by 8 bases and J by 1 base, and 11 bases separated the two germline ends. There are 14 residues in the CDR3. Per the germline V gene, CDR1 is MGHDK and CDR2 is SYGVNS. The CDR3 sequence is CASGYDWNTGELFF. In DNA, the CDR3 is TGTGCCAGCGGGTATGACTGGAACACCGGGGAGCTGTTTTTT.

Sample share makes this clonotype medium-sized. The gene calls are TRBV12-3 or TRBV12-4 and TRBJ1-2; D is uncertain. The CDR3 has 14 residues. The V end was cut by 8 bases, the J end by 3 bases, with 16 bases between. The CDR3 nucleotides are TGTGCCAGCGGGATCTCAGGCGTCGACTATGGCTACACCTTC. This codes for CASGISGVDYGYTF.

The rearrangement links TRBV27 to TRBJ2-5; D possibly corresponds to TRBD2 (5 bases). V was trimmed by 5 bases and J by 1 base, leaving 14 bases between them. Germline CDR1 reads MNHEY; CDR2 reads SMNVEV (reference sequence). This CDR3 is built from 15 residues. CDR3 residues: CASSHRGVLQETQYF. Written as DNA, the CDR3 is TGTGCCAGCAGTCACCGGGGAGTCCTCCAAGAGACCCAGTACTTC.

This clonotype was picked up many times. The genes are TRBV11-3 and TRBJ2-3; 8 bases map to TRBD2. The trim removed 4 bases at V and 2 bases at J, leaving 5 bases unmatched. CDR1 and CDR2 from the germline V gene are SGHNT and YENEEA. CDR3 length equals 15 residues. CDR3 protein: CASSSGLGNTDTQYF. CDR3 bases: TGTGCCAGCAGCTCGGGACTAGGGAACACAGATACGCAGTATTTT. Full variable domain (outside the CDR3, taken from reference TRBV11-3 and TRBJ2-3): EAGVVQSPRYKIIEKKQPVAFWCNPISGHNTLYWYLQNLGQGPELLIRYENEEAVDDSQLPKDRFSAERLKGVDSTLKIQPAELGDSAVYLCASSSGLGNTDTQYFGPGTRLTVL.

The V gene is TRBV25-1, the J gene TRBJ2-5; 10 bases fit TRBD2. Germline V gives CDR1 MGHDK, CDR2 SYGVNS. The CDR3 has 18 residues. Trimming at V came to 6 bases and at J to 1 base, leaving 14 bases not matched to a gene. The DNA for the CDR3 is TGTGCCAGCAGGGCGGGAGCGGGAGGGCCAATGCCCCAAGAGACCCAGTACTTC. Amino acid sequence: CASRAGAGGPMPQETQYF.

This clonotype occurred many times. This chain links TRBV30 with TRBJ1-1, with TRBD1 matching 11 bases. J gave up 1 base and V 8 bases, and 12 bases lay outside the gene matches. CDR3 size: 16 residues. CDR1 is GTSNPN, CDR2 SVGIG, per germline (reference sequence). Here the CDR3 reads CAACLRTGGANTEAFF. CDR3 bases: TGTGCCGCTTGTCTCCGGACAGGGGGCGCGAACACTGAAGCTTTCTTT. The full variable domain, rest sourced from reference TRBV30 and TRBJ1-1, is SQTIHQWPATLVQPVGSPLSLECTVEGTSNPNLYWYRQAAGRGLQLLFYSVGIGQISSEVPQNLSASRPQDRQFILSSKKLLLSDSGFYLCAACLRTGGANTEAFFGQGTRLTVV.

In this sample, this clonotype turned up many times. The rearrangement uses TRBV12-3 or TRBV12-4 and TRBJ2-6; 9 bases are a match to TRBD1. This CDR3 region has 20 residues. J gave up 0 bases and V 6 bases, and 15 bases lay outside the gene matches. The CDR3 nucleotides are TGTGCCAGCAGCCCATTACGGGTTCGGGACAGGGTCTCTGGGGCCAACGTCCTGACTTTC. Amino acid sequence: CASSPLRVRDRVSGANVLTF.

Ten or more counts support this clonotype. The rearrangement uses TRBV11-2 and TRBJ1-1; 9 nucleotides match TRBD1. V dropped 5 bases and J dropped 0; count of bases not matched to a gene: 7. The V gene's germline CDR1 is SGHAT and CDR2 FQNNGV. This CDR3 is built from 16 residues. The CDR3: CASSPLDRGMNTEAFF. The CDR3 nucleotides read TGTGCCAGCAGCCCCCTGGACAGGGGAATGAACACTGAAGCTTTCTTT. The variable domain in full, completed from reference TRBV11-2 and TRBJ1-1, reads EAGVAQSPRYKIIEKRQSVAFWCNPISGHATLYWYQQILGQGPKLLIQFQNNGVVDDSQLPKDRFSAERLKGVDSTLKIQPAKLEDSAVYLCASSPLDRGMNTEAFFGQGTRLTVV.

This clonotype was detected many times. The rearrangement joins TRBV5-8 to TRBJ2-7; D is unclear. Germline V lookup: CDR1 SGHTS, CDR2 YDEGEE. With 4 bases removed from V and 2 bases from J, the gap between germline ends came to 16 bases. The CDR3 has 15 residues. CDR3 in amino acids: CASSPRASDPYEQYF. The DNA for the CDR3 is TGTGCCAGCAGCCCCCGGGCCTCCGACCCCTACGAGCAGTACTTC.